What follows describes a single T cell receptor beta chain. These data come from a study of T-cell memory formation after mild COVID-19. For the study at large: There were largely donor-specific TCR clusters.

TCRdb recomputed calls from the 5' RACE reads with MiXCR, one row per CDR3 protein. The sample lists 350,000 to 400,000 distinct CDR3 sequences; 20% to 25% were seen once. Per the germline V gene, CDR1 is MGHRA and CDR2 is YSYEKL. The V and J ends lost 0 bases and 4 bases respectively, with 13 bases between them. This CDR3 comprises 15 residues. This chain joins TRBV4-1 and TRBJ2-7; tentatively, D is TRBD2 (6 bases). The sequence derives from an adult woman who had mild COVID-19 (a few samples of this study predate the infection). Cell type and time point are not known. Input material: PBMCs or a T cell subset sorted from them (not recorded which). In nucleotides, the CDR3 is TGCGCCAGCAGCCAAGAAAATGGAGGGGCATACGAGCAGTACTTC. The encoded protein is CASSQENGGAYEQYF.